Each of the 32 T cell receptor beta chains below was sequenced from the same sample in a study of cytomegalovirus exposure and HLA in healthy donors. The PCR contained 60 Vbeta and 13 Jbeta primers. Sequencing used immunoSEQ multiplex PCR; TCRdb keeps in-frame clones, though not all of them. Of approximately 120,000 clones in the sample, over 60% were seen once. Material for sequencing was PBMCs. The receptors shown here come from a woman aged 55-69 years in good health and CMV-seropositive.

The chain employs TRBV4-2 and TRBJ2-3, with a possible D match to TRBD2 (5 bases). The CDR3 runs 17 residues. From germline, CDR1 is LGHNA and CDR2 YNFKEQ. Trimming shortened V by 1 base and J by 1 base, and 15 bases separated the two germline ends. The CDR3 sequence is CASSQVSDSIGTDTQYF. CDR3 DNA sequence: TGTGCCAGCAGCCAAGTCTCGGACTCCATCGGCACAGATACGCAGTATTTT.

V gene TRBV18 combines with J gene TRBJ1-5; 10 bases agree with TRBD1. CDR1 is KGHSH, CDR2 LQKENI, per germline. The CDR3 spans 16 residues. J was trimmed by 6 bases and V by 3 bases; bases with no gene match: 8. The DNA for the CDR3 is TGTGCCAGCTCACCGAGTTCGGGACAGGGGTTTCAGCCCCAGCATTTT. Amino acids: CASSPSSGQGFQPQHF.

The chain is built from TRBV11-2 and TRBJ2-7; D is possibly TRBD2 (5 bases). Trimming stripped 3 bases from V and 5 bases from J, with 14 bases between. The CDR3 totals 14 residues. The germline CDR1 and CDR2 sequences are SGHAT and FQNNGV. The chain's CDR3 is CASSLQLVLDEQYF. The CDR3 DNA sequence: TGTGCCAGCAGCTTGCAACTAGTTTTGGACGAGCAGTACTTC. Using reference TRBV11-2 and TRBJ2-7 for the parts outside the CDR3, the full variable domain is EAGVAQSPRYKIIEKRQSVAFWCNPISGHATLYWYQQILGQGPKLLIQFQNNGVVDDSQLPKDRFSAERLKGVDSTLKIQPAKLEDSAVYLCASSLQLVLDEQYFGPGTRLTVT.

This chain connects TRBV7-6 to TRBJ2-5, with 7 bases that match TRBD2. The V gene end was trimmed by 3 bases and the J gene end by 0 bases; junction bases not matched to a gene: 4. Germline V gene data show CDR1 as SGHVS and CDR2 as FNYEAQ. CDR3 length: 15 amino acids. CDR3 coding DNA: TGTGCCAGCAGCTTTAGAGCGGGGAACCAAGAGACCCAGTACTTC. Its protein product is CASSFRAGNQETQYF. The full variable domain, completed using reference TRBV7-6 and TRBJ2-5, is GAGVSQSPRYKVTKRGQDVALRCDPISGHVSLYWYRQALGQGPEFLTYFNYEAQQDKSGLPNDRFSAERPEGSISTLTIQRTEQRDSAMYRCASSFRAGNQETQYFGPGTRLLVL.

The chain uses TRBV7-2 and TRBJ2-1, with D perhaps TRBD1 (6 bases). With 5 bases removed from V and 16 bases from J, the gap between germline ends came to 21 bases. The CDR3 has 13 residues. Per germline, CDR1 SGHTA and CDR2 FQGNSA. The CDR3 coding sequence is TGTGCCAGCAGCGCAACTCCCGGGACACGGGGTTTCTTC. It translates to CASSATPGTRGFF.

The chain carries TRBV5-1 and TRBJ2-7, with 8 positions matching TRBD1. CDR3 length: 17 amino acids. Looked up from germline, CDR1 is SGHRS and CDR2 is YFSETQ. The V and J ends lost 4 bases and 5 bases, in that order; junction bases with no gene match: 17. The CDR3 spells CASSHGGQVSLIHEQYF. The CDR3 DNA is TGCGCCAGCAGCCATGGGGGACAGGTTAGTTTAATCCACGAGCAGTACTTC.

The chain combines TRBV5-1 with TRBJ2-3; 8 bases map to TRBD2. This CDR3 has 15 amino acids. The ends lost 0 bases at V and 6 bases at J; junction bases unmatched: 6. The germline CDR1 and CDR2 sequences are SGHRS and YFSETQ. As DNA, the CDR3 is TGCGCCAGCAGCTTGGTGTCTAGCGGGTGGGATACGCAGTATTTT. This codes for CASSLVSSGWDTQYF.

The chain employs TRBV27 and TRBJ2-3; 9 nucleotides match TRBD1. The V segment lost 6 bases and the J segment 2 bases; nucleotides outside the gene matches: 6. The CDR3 is 15 amino acids. CDR1 is MNHEY, CDR2 SMNVEV, per germline (reference sequence). The CDR3 is CASSSRDRATDTQYF. Here the CDR3 DNA reads TGTGCCAGCAGCTCCCGGGACAGGGCCACAGATACGCAGTATTTT.

This chain uses TRBV27 with TRBJ2-5; weak D call: TRBD2 (7 bases). The CDR3 extends over 14 amino acids. V was clipped by 4 bases and J by 1 base, with 10 bases between them. Germline-derived CDR1 and CDR2 are MNHEY and SMNVEV (reference sequence). The CDR3 region has the DNA TGTGCCAGCAGTTCCCGGGGGGCCCAAGAGACCCAGTACTTC. Translation: CASSSRGAQETQYF.

The rearrangement links TRBV7-2 to TRBJ2-5; D perhaps matches TRBD2 (5 bases). The V end was cut by 5 bases, the J end by 2 bases, with 15 bases between. Germline lookup yields CDR1 SGHTA and CDR2 FQGNSA. The CDR3 has 15 amino acids. This CDR3 is CASSLEISEQETQYF. DNA for the CDR3: TGTGCCAGCAGCCTGGAGATTAGCGAGCAAGAGACCCAGTACTTC. The variable domain in full, with the rest retrieved from reference TRBV7-2 and TRBJ2-5, is GAGVSQSPSNKVTEKGKDVELRCDPISGHTALYWYRQSLGQGLEFLIYFQGNSAPDKSGLPSDRFSAERTGGSVSTLTIQRTQQEDSAVYLCASSLEISEQETQYFGPGTRLLVL.

The chain links TRBV6-1 to TRBJ1-6; the D gene is possibly TRBD1 (6 bases). The CDR3 has 13 residues. Deletions cut 11 bases from V and 4 bases from J, with 12 bases between. Germline V gene sequence: CDR1 MNHNS, CDR2 SASEGT. The CDR3 spells CAGAGQYNSPLHF. The CDR3 DNA follows: TGTGCCGGCGCCGGACAGTATAATTCACCCCTCCACTTT.

The chain is built from TRBV5-1 and TRBJ2-5, with 10 bases matching TRBD2. The end of the DNA fits TRBJ2-7 better, so the J call may be wrong. The CDR3 is 16 residues long. The germline gives CDR1 SGHRS, CDR2 YFSETQ. Here the CDR3 reads CASSWDSGRSSYEQYF. CDR3 bases: TGCGCCAGCAGCTGGGATAGCGGGAGGAGCTCCTACGAGCAGTACTTC.

The CDR3, as DNA: TGTGCCACCAGCATTTGGGACACCTGGGGCACTGAAGCTTTCTTT. Translation: CATSIWDTWGTEAFF. The chain recombines TRBV15 with TRBJ1-1; TRBD1 might be the D (6 bases). Germline V lookup: CDR1 LNHNV, CDR2 YYDKDF (reference sequence). The ends were cut back, 4 bases at V and 4 bases at J, with 16 bases in the middle. The CDR3 extends over 15 amino acids. Looking up the rest from reference TRBV15 and TRBJ1-1 gives the full variable domain: DAMVIQNPRYQVTQFGKPVTLSCSQTLNHNVMYWYQQKSSQAPKLLFHYYDKDFNNEADTPDNFQSRRPNTSFCFLDIRSPGLGDTAMYLCATSIWDTWGTEAFFGQGTRLTVV.

The chain employs TRBV5-1 and TRBJ2-2, with 7 bases lining up with TRBD2. Unmatched junction bases numbered 9, after V lost 3 bases and J lost 1 base. The CDR3 has 17 residues. Germline loops: CDR1 SGHRS, CDR2 YFSETQ. The CDR3 DNA reads TGCGCCAGCAGCTCGCGTTTTGCTAGCGGGAACACCGGGGAGCTGTTTTTT. It translates to CASSSRFASGNTGELFF. The full variable domain, its missing parts supplied by reference TRBV5-1 and TRBJ2-2, is KAGVTQTPRYLIKTRGQQVTLSCSPISGHRSVSWYQQTPGQGLQFLFEYFSETQRNKGNFPGRFSGRQFSNSRSEMNVSTLELGDSALYLCASSSRFASGNTGELFFGEGSRLTVL.

CDR3 in amino acids: CASSPPYEQYF. As DNA, the CDR3 is TGTGCCAGCTCACCTCCCTACGAGCAGTACTTC. The chain employs TRBV18 and TRBJ2-5; D is ambiguous. Judging by the DNA end, TRBJ2-7 fits better; the J call may be wrong. The CDR3 loop spans 11 amino acids. Looked up from germline, CDR1 is KGHSH and CDR2 is LQKENI.

The chain combines TRBV6-6 with TRBJ2-7; 8 bases match TRBD2. Germline V lookup: CDR1 MNHNY, CDR2 SVGAGI (reference sequence). Trimming at V came to 8 bases and at J to 0 bases, leaving 9 bases not matched to a gene. The CDR3 has 15 residues. The CDR3 loop is CASGGTSGYSYEQYF. The CDR3 DNA is TGTGCCAGCGGGGGCACTAGCGGTTACTCCTACGAGCAGTACTTC.

The chain employs TRBV5-8 and TRBJ1-3; 8 bases are shared with TRBD1. The germline V gene has CDR1 SGHTS and CDR2 YDEGEE. This CDR3 has 15 amino acids. Trimming took 0 bases from V and 6 from J; bases not matched to a gene: 5. CDR3 DNA sequence: TGTGCCAGCAGCTTGGGACAGGGGTTGGAAAACACCATATATTTT. This translates into CASSLGQGLENTIYF. Complete variable domain (other parts from reference TRBV5-8 and TRBJ1-3): EAGVTQSPTHLIKTRGQQATLRCSPISGHTSVYWYQQALGLGLQFLLWYDEGEERNRGNFPPRFSGRQFPNYSSELNVNALELEDSALYLCASSLGQGLENTIYFGEGSWLTVV.

The V and J genes are TRBV20-1 and TRBJ1-2; unclear D gene. The germline CDR1 and CDR2 sequences are DFQATT and SNEGSKA (reference sequence). The V and J ends lost 5 bases and 8 bases respectively, with 12 bases between them. The CDR3 length is 11 residues. The CDR3 here is CSAAPIEGYTF. The CDR3 nucleotides read TGCAGTGCTGCCCCCATAGAAGGCTACACCTTC.

V usage is TRBV7-9 and J usage is TRBJ2-2; 9 positions match TRBD1. The V gene's germline CDR1 is SEHNR and CDR2 FQNEAQ (reference sequence). CDR3 length: 15 residues. The V and J ends lost 2 bases and 4 bases, in that order; junction bases with no gene match: 2. This chain's CDR3 is CASSLPQGATGELFF. CDR3 DNA sequence: TGTGCCAGCAGCTTACCACAGGGGGCCACCGGGGAGCTGTTTTTT. The full variable domain, rest sourced from reference TRBV7-9 and TRBJ2-2, is DTGVSQNPRHKITKRGQNVTFRCDPISEHNRLYWYRQTLGQGPEFLTYFQNEAQLEKSRLLSDRFSAERPKGSFSTLEIQRTEQGDSAMYLCASSLPQGATGELFFGEGSRLTVL.

The genes are TRBV28 and TRBJ2-1; 9 positions match TRBD2. Germline-derived CDR1 and CDR2 are MDHEN and SYDVKM. CDR3 size: 14 residues. J gave up 2 bases and V 7 bases, and 3 bases lay outside the gene matches. The CDR3 region is CASTLAGAYNEQFF. The CDR3 DNA reads TGTGCCAGCACGTTAGCGGGGGCCTACAATGAGCAGTTCTTC.

This clone was detected a few times. The chain couples TRBV5-6 to TRBJ2-7, with a weak D call TRBD1 (5 bases). Germline CDR1 and CDR2: SGHDT and YYEEEE. Trimming shortened V by 7 bases and J by 4 bases, and 9 bases separated the two germline ends. CDR3 length: 11 residues. CDR3 DNA: TGTGCCAGCCAGTCAGGGTACGAGCAGTACTTC. It encodes CASQSGYEQYF.

This rearrangement joins TRBV5-6 to TRBJ2-3, with no clear D. There are 12 residues in the CDR3. Trimming removed 1 base from V and 3 bases from J, with 3 bases in between. Per the germline V gene, CDR1 is SGHDT and CDR2 is YYEEEE. The CDR3 DNA follows: TGTGCCAGCAGCTTGTATACAGATACGCAGTATTTT. It specifies CASSLYTDTQYF.

The V gene is TRBV29-1, the J gene TRBJ1-1, with TRBD1 as a possible D gene (6 bases). Looked up from germline, CDR1 is SQVTM and CDR2 is ANQGSEA. Trimming removed 7 bases at V and 10 bases at J, with 22 bases between. The CDR3 length is 13 residues. Written as DNA, the CDR3 is TGCAGCGCCCGGGGACAAGCGCGGGGGGCAGCTTTCTTT. It yields the protein CSARGQARGAAFF.

This clone was found a few times. The chain uses TRBV7-2 and TRBJ2-4; TRBD2 might be the D (5 bases). Germline CDR1 is SGHTA and CDR2 is FQGNSA. The length of the CDR3 is 18 residues. Between the trimmed V and J ends, which lost 2 bases and 0 bases, there was a span of 17 bases. Here the CDR3 reads CASSLRGFAVVAKNIQYF. The CDR3 DNA reads TGTGCCAGCAGCTTAAGAGGGTTCGCGGTTGTAGCCAAAAACATTCAGTACTTC.

This chain joins TRBV5-1 and TRBJ1-4; possible D gene TRBD1, 5 bases. The CDR3 spans 16 residues. The V end lost 0 bases, the J end lost 3 bases, and 12 bases lay between the germline ends. Germline CDR1 and CDR2: SGHRS and YFSETQ. As DNA, the CDR3 is TGCGCCAGCAGCTTGGCCGGGGGGAACTCTAATGAAAAACTGTTTTTT. It specifies CASSLAGGNSNEKLFF.

J is TRBJ1-5 and V is TRBV30, with a tentative D call TRBD1 (6 bases). The CDR3 is 13 amino acids. CDR1 GTSNPN and CDR2 SVGIG come from the germline V gene (reference sequence). Trimming removed 2 bases at V and 2 bases at J, with 7 bases between. This CDR3 is CAWSRQGNQPQHF. The CDR3 region has the DNA TGTGCCTGGAGTCGACAGGGCAATCAGCCCCAGCATTTT. Full variable domain (outside the CDR3, taken from reference TRBV30 and TRBJ1-5): SQTIHQWPATLVQPVGSPLSLECTVEGTSNPNLYWYRQAAGRGLQLLFYSVGIGQISSEVPQNLSASRPQDRQFILSSKKLLLSDSGFYLCAWSRQGNQPQHFGDGTRLSIL.

This rearrangement joins TRBV19 to TRBJ1-2; 7 nucleotides align to TRBD1. With 5 bases clipped from V and 7 bases from J, the junction kept 10 bases outside the gene matches. The CDR3 covers 14 residues. The germline V gene encodes CDR1 LNHDA and CDR2 SQIVND (reference sequence). The CDR3 DNA is TGTGCCAGTAGTTTTTTAATAGGGGGCGCTGGCTACACCTTC. It is translated as CASSFLIGGAGYTF.

The rearrangement uses TRBV7-8 and TRBJ2-4; D is possibly TRBD2 (6 bases). Germline V gene sequence: CDR1 SGHVS, CDR2 FQNEAQ. Trimming left V 4 bases short and J 0 bases short, with 19 bases between. CDR3 size: 18 residues. The CDR3 DNA follows: TGTGCCAGCAGCTCCCACGGGAGAAGAATTCTAGCCAAAAACATTCAGTACTTC. This translates into CASSSHGRRILAKNIQYF.

This sequence joins TRBV5-4 and TRBJ1-2; D is possibly TRBD1 (6 bases). Between the trimmed V and J ends, which lost 4 bases and 0 bases, there was a span of 13 bases. CDR3 size: 15 residues. CDR1 and CDR2 from the germline V gene are SGHNT and YYREEE (reference sequence). The DNA for the CDR3 is TGTGCCAGCAGCCCAACGGGACATACTAACTATGGCTACACCTTC. Translated: CASSPTGHTNYGYTF.

The chain recombines TRBV5-8 with TRBJ1-4, with 7 bases aligning to TRBD1. This CDR3 contains 15 residues. Germline-derived CDR1 and CDR2 are SGHTS and YDEGEE. V trimming: 3 bases; J trimming: 5 bases; junction bases outside the gene matches: 7. The CDR3 region has the DNA TGTGCCAGCAGCTACGGGACAGCGAAAAATGAAAAACTGTTTTTT. It encodes CASSYGTAKNEKLFF.

The CDR3 DNA sequence: TGTGCCAGCAGTTCAGCCTACAATGAGCAGTTCTTC. This translates into CASSSAYNEQFF. The rearrangement links TRBV27 to TRBJ2-1; D is unresolved. The CDR3 runs to 12 residues. Germline V lookup: CDR1 MNHEY, CDR2 SMNVEV (reference sequence). V was pared by 4 bases and J by 2 bases, with 3 bases between.

The V and J genes are TRBV30 and TRBJ2-4, with D maybe TRBD2 (5 bases). This CDR3 contains 15 residues. CDR1 GTSNPN and CDR2 SVGIG come from the germline V gene (reference sequence). V dropped 3 bases and J dropped 9 bases, with 21 bases sitting between them. As DNA, the CDR3 is TGTGCCTGGAGGGAGGAAGTTGTTGGTCTATCCATTCAGTACTTC. The encoded protein is CAWREEVVGLSIQYF.